The present T cell receptor (beta chain) was sequenced within a study of identifying expanded T cells in peripheral blood. General study findings and limits: Clone count variance between roughly 2-week samples rose with total template count. About 1.2 clones differed between technical replicates, versus around 15 and 18 over time.

A single count supports this clone. The antigen remains unidentified. An end of the junction differs from the germline gene, which may be a read error. TCRdb's copy holds only in-frame clones and misses some; the assay was immunoSEQ multiplex PCR. The sample has around 94,000 clones; more than 70% are singletons. The CDR3 length is 13 residues. The germline CDR1 and CDR2 sequences are MDHEN and SYDVKM. No infections or other immune events were documented during collection. The TCR originated in a person aged 18 to 70 in good health. Source material: blood. The chain has TRBV28 and TRBJ1-4; D ambiguous. The CDR3 bases are TGTGCCAGCCGTTTTCATACTAATGAAAAACTGTTTTTT. Protein product: CASRFHTNEKLFF.